What follows describes a single T cell receptor beta chain. The target antigen is unknown. The sample comes from a study of type 1 regulatory T cells. About the research overall: T-allo10 is an in vitro-generated, Tr1-enriched CD4 T cell product specific for alloantigen.

Germline V CDR1 and CDR2: KGHSH, LQKENI. Trimming removed 3 bases from V and 3 bases from J, with 8 bases in between. The CDR3 covers 13 residues. MiXCR, applied by TCRdb to the reads, yields one record per CDR3 protein. The data hold 70,000 or so distinct CDR3 sequences, with around 21% observed a single time. Study-wide findings and caveats: Compared with non-type 1 regulatory T cells, type 1 regulatory T cells showed a more restricted TCR repertoire.

Input material: cultured type 1 regulatory T (Tr1) cells, either the whole culture or a sorted fraction (not recorded which). The gene calls are TRBV18 and TRBJ1-1; D unclear. The origin of this receptor is a human donor in good health. CDR3: CASSPMEYTEAFF. CDR3 DNA: TGTGCCAGCTCACCTATGGAGTACACTGAAGCTTTCTTT.